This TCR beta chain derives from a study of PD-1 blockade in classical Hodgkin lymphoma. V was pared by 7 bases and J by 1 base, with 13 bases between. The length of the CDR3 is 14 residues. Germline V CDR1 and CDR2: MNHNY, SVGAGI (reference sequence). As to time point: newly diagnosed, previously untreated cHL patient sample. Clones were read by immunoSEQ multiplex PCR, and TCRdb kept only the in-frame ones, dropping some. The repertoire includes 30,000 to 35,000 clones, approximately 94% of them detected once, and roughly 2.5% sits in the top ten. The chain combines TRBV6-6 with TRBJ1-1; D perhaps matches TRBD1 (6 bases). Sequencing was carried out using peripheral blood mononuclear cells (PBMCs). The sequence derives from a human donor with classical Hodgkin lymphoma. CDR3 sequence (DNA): TGTGCCAGCATTGAATTCAGGGGGAACACTGAAGCTTTCTTT. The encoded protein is CASIEFRGNTEAFF.